A single sample gave rise to the 27 T cell receptor beta chains below, sequenced in a study of cytomegalovirus exposure and HLA in healthy donors. 60 Vbeta and 13 Jbeta primers were used in PCR. The data were produced by immunoSEQ multiplex PCR, yet TCRdb's version contains in-frame clones alone and is incomplete. The table shows over 85,000 clones, with approximately 83% occurring only once. The specimen was PBMCs. The receptors were gathered from a man aged 35-49 years in good health and CMV-seronegative.

The CDR3 DNA reads TGTGCCAGTACTTCATACGGGACAGGCCGAACATTTACGCAGTATTTT. Its protein is CASTSYGTGRTFTQYF. The chain employs TRBV19 and TRBJ2-3; 8 bases fit TRBD1. CDR3 size: 16 residues. CDR1 is LNHDA, CDR2 SQIVND, per germline (reference sequence). The ends lost 7 bases at V and 8 bases at J; junction bases unmatched: 17. Full variable domain (remainder filled in from reference TRBV19 and TRBJ2-3): DGGITQSPKYLFRKEGQNVTLSCEQNLNHDAMYWYRQDPGQGLRLIYYSQIVNDFQKGDIAEGYSVSREKKESFPLTVTSAQKNPTAFYLCASTSYGTGRTFTQYFGPGTRLTVL.

With regard to this clone: The germline gene is not matched at one end of the junction; a read error may be the cause. This chain connects TRBV7-8 to TRBJ2-5, with D hard to call. CDR3 length equals 12 residues. Germline V gene lookup returns CDR1 SGHVS and CDR2 FQNEAQ. The CDR3 region is CASRSIGEAQYF. Here the CDR3 DNA reads TGTGCCAGCAGATCGATAGGAGAGGCCCAGTACTTC.

The V and J genes are TRBV2 and TRBJ1-5; D is uncertain. Germline lookup yields CDR1 SNHLY and CDR2 FYNNEI. The CDR3 sequence is 13 residues long. The V and J ends lost 5 bases and 1 base respectively, with 6 bases between them. The CDR3 protein is CASSYGSNQPQHF. The CDR3 bases are TGTGCCAGCAGTTACGGGAGCAATCAGCCCCAGCATTTT.

V and J are TRBV7-9 and TRBJ1-2, with D perhaps matching TRBD1 (6 bases). The CDR3 length is 16 residues. Germline values: CDR1 SEHNR, CDR2 FQNEAQ (reference sequence). V was cut by 5 bases and J by 4 bases, with 20 bases left in between. The CDR3 bases are TGTGCCAGCAGCCTTAACAGGGAGAGACTTATCTATGGCTACACCTTC. This codes for CASSLNRERLIYGYTF.

The chain joins TRBV4-1 to TRBJ2-1; 12 bases match TRBD2. The CDR3 is 16 residues long. V dropped 1 base and J dropped 5; count of bases not matched to a gene: 3. In germline, CDR1 is MGHRA, CDR2 YSYEKL. The CDR3, as DNA: TGCGCCAGCAGCCAAGCAAGGACTAGCGGGAACAATGAGCAGTTCTTC. Amino acids: CASSQARTSGNNEQFF.

The chain combines TRBV20-1 with TRBJ2-1; D gene unclear. Germline V gives CDR1 DFQATT, CDR2 SNEGSKA (reference sequence). This CDR3 spans 10 amino acids. V was cut by 3 bases and J by 9 bases, with 6 bases left in between. The CDR3 DNA reads as TGCAGTGCTAGTATCCGTGAGCAGTTCTTC. Translated, it gives CSASIREQFF.

The V gene is TRBV5-6, the J gene TRBJ1-1; 7 bases line up with TRBD1. The CDR3 totals 15 residues. J was trimmed by 0 bases and V by 4 bases; bases with no gene match: 6. Germline loops: CDR1 SGHDT, CDR2 YYEEEE. CDR3: CASSPLDRMNTEAFF. CDR3 coding DNA: TGTGCCAGCAGCCCTTTGGACAGGATGAACACTGAAGCTTTCTTT. Based on the CDR3 plus reference TRBV5-6 and TRBJ1-1, the full variable domain is DAGVTQSPTHLIKTRGQQVTLRCSPKSGHDTVSWYQQALGQGPQFIFQYYEEEERQRGNFPDRFSGHQFPNYSSELNVNALLLGDSALYLCASSPLDRMNTEAFFGQGTRLTVV.

The gene calls are TRBV7-2 and TRBJ1-1; no definite D call. Germline-derived CDR1 and CDR2 are SGHTA and FQGNSA. Between the trimmed V and J ends, which lost 2 bases and 2 bases, there was a span of 6 bases. This CDR3 contains 13 residues. DNA of the CDR3: TGTGCCAGCAGCTTAAGACACAACACTGAAGCTTTCTTT. Amino acid sequence: CASSLRHNTEAFF.

The gene calls are TRBV9 and TRBJ2-3; 7 bases agree with TRBD2. This CDR3 is built from 15 residues. The germline V gene has CDR1 SGDLS and CDR2 YYNGEE. V lost 3 bases to trimming and J lost 6 bases; unmatched junction nucleotides: 10. The CDR3 region has the DNA TGTGCCAGCAGCGCCGAGCTCCTAGCGGAGGATACGCAGTATTTT. The encoded protein is CASSAELLAEDTQYF.

The V gene is TRBV6-6, the J gene TRBJ2-7, with 10 bases lining up with TRBD2. Germline V gene lookup returns CDR1 MNHNY and CDR2 SVGAGI (reference sequence). Trimming cost V 0 bases and J 5 bases; bases outside gene matches: 7. The CDR3 is 16 amino acids. The CDR3 is CASSYSSGGASDEQYF. CDR3 bases: TGTGCCAGCAGTTACTCGAGCGGGGGGGCGTCCGACGAGCAGTACTTC.

The rearrangement uses TRBV15 and TRBJ1-2, with TRBD1 identical over 9 bases. Germline CDR1 reads LNHNV; CDR2 reads YYDKDF (reference sequence). CDR3 size: 16 residues. V shed 0 bases and J 8 bases; nucleotides not matched to a gene: 10. CDR3 bases: TGTGCCACCAGCAGAGACGATCTTGGACAGGGGAGAGGCTACACCTTC. Its translation is CATSRDDLGQGRGYTF. Full variable domain (rest looked up from reference TRBV15 and TRBJ1-2): DAMVIQNPRYQVTQFGKPVTLSCSQTLNHNVMYWYQQKSSQAPKLLFHYYDKDFNNEADTPDNFQSRRPNTSFCFLDIRSPGLGDTAMYLCATSRDDLGQGRGYTFGSGTRLTVV.

The sample holds one count of this clone. V usage is TRBV28 and J usage is TRBJ2-7, with 7 bases fitting TRBD1. Unmatched junction bases numbered 12, after V lost 7 bases and J lost 6 bases. The CDR3 has 14 amino acids. The germline CDR1 and CDR2 sequences are MDHEN and SYDVKM. The CDR3, as DNA: TGTGCCAGCACCCTGCAGGGGGAAACTTTCGAGCAGTACTTC. It encodes CASTLQGETFEQYF.

The chain links TRBV6-1 to TRBJ2-7, with a tentative D call TRBD1 (5 bases). CDR3 length: 14 residues. The germline V gene encodes CDR1 MNHNS and CDR2 SASEGT. The germline V and J ends were trimmed by 8 bases and 5 bases, with 19 bases remaining between them. The CDR3 nucleotides are TGTGCCAGCTCCCCCAGGCAAGGGGCCCACGAGCAGTACTTC. It codes for CASSPRQGAHEQYF.

This chain joins TRBV5-1 and TRBJ2-5; unclear D gene. In germline, CDR1 is SGHRS, CDR2 YFSETQ. The CDR3 is made up of 14 amino acids. V gave up 4 bases and J gave up 1 base, with 11 bases separating them. CDR3 residues: CASSLSGTQETQYF. The CDR3, as DNA: TGCGCCAGCAGCCTCAGTGGCACCCAAGAGACCCAGTACTTC.

CDR3: CASSLVLTGGRRGNQPQHF. CDR3 in DNA: TGTGCCAGCAGCTTGGTATTGACAGGGGGACGACGGGGCAATCAGCCCCAGCATTTT. The rearrangement uses TRBV5-5 and TRBJ1-5; 9 bases match TRBD1. There are 19 residues in the CDR3. Germline lookup yields CDR1 SGHKS and CDR2 YYEKEE (reference sequence). The V segment lost 0 bases and the J segment 2 bases; nucleotides outside the gene matches: 12.

The chain combines TRBV7-7 with TRBJ2-2; D uncertain. V lost 1 base and J 2 bases, leaving 11 bases between the germline ends. Germline CDR1 SSHAT, CDR2 FNYEAQ (reference sequence). This CDR3 has 16 amino acids. CDR3 DNA: TGTGCCAGCAGCTTAGAGAGTCTGCCTAACACCGGGGAGCTGTTTTTT. Protein: CASSLESLPNTGELFF.

V gene TRBV7-9 combines with J gene TRBJ2-1, with TRBD2 as a possible D gene (6 bases). The germline gives CDR1 SEHNR, CDR2 FQNEAQ (reference sequence). The CDR3 is 15 amino acids. The V and J ends lost 6 bases and 5 bases respectively, with 17 bases between them. The CDR3 DNA reads as TGTGCCAGCAGACTAGCCTCCCTGGGCAACAATGAGCAGTTCTTC. Amino acid sequence: CASRLASLGNNEQFF.

V gene TRBV30 combines with J gene TRBJ1-1; 7 bases are a match to TRBD1. With 5 bases clipped from V and 2 bases from J, the junction kept 11 bases outside the gene matches. The germline gives CDR1 GTSNPN, CDR2 SVGIG (reference sequence). This CDR3 is 15 amino acids long. CDR3 region: CAWRPPGTANTEAFF. DNA of the CDR3: TGTGCCTGGCGTCCCCCCGGGACAGCTAACACTGAAGCTTTCTTT.

The rearrangement joins TRBV7-8 to TRBJ2-7, with TRBD2 matching over 7 bases. There are 16 residues in the CDR3. The junction had 16 bases not matched to a gene; V was cut back by 4 bases and J by 7 bases. Germline V gene data show CDR1 as SGHVS and CDR2 as FQNEAQ. DNA of the CDR3: TGTGCCAGCAGCTACCGTGGCGCGGGGGTGTTCTTAGAGCAGTACTTC. Translation gives CASSYRGAGVFLEQYF.

This chain uses TRBV5-1 with TRBJ2-2; TRBD1 is a possible D gene (6 bases). Germline V gene data show CDR1 as SGHRS and CDR2 as YFSETQ. Trimming stripped 4 bases from V and 6 bases from J, with 13 bases between. This CDR3 contains 14 residues. The CDR3 nucleotides read TGCGCCAGCAGCCCCACCGGGACATCCGGGGAGCTGTTTTTT. Its translation: CASSPTGTSGELFF.

This sequence joins TRBV18 and TRBJ2-1, with D perhaps TRBD1 (6 bases). The V and J ends lost 1 base and 2 bases respectively, with 9 bases between them. The CDR3 is 15 residues long. In germline, CDR1 is KGHSH, CDR2 LQKENI. The CDR3 DNA reads as TGTGCCAGCTCACCACGGCAGGGGACCTACAATGAGCAGTTCTTC. Protein: CASSPRQGTYNEQFF.

This clone was observed a few times. The V call is TRBV5-8, the J call TRBJ1-4; TRBD1 matches at 7 bases. This CDR3 is built from 15 residues. Per germline, CDR1 SGHTS and CDR2 YDEGEE. V lost 4 bases to trimming and J lost 3 bases; unmatched junction nucleotides: 6. Here the CDR3 DNA reads TGTGCCAGCAGCATTGGGACAGCCTCTAATGAAAAACTGTTTTTT. Protein product: CASSIGTASNEKLFF.

This sequence joins TRBV5-1 and TRBJ1-5; TRBD1 is a possible D gene (5 bases). This CDR3 is built from 14 residues. Between the trimmed V and J ends, which lost 0 bases and 7 bases, there was a span of 11 bases. Germline V lookup: CDR1 SGHRS, CDR2 YFSETQ. CDR3 in amino acids: CASSLERGGQPQHF. The DNA for the CDR3 is TGCGCCAGCAGCTTGGAGAGGGGAGGACAGCCCCAGCATTTT.

The V gene is TRBV5-1, the J gene TRBJ2-7; 11 nucleotides line up with TRBD1. CDR1 is SGHRS and CDR2 is YFSETQ in the germline V gene. This CDR3 has 16 residues. With 4 bases clipped from V and 6 bases from J, the junction kept 12 bases outside the gene matches. As DNA, the CDR3 is TGCGCCAGCAGCCAATCCGGACAGGGGGCGGCCTCCGAGCAGTACTTC. Protein sequence: CASSQSGQGAASEQYF.

CDR3 coding DNA: TGCGCCAGCAGCTTGAGATCCGGCGGGCAGGGCACAGATACGCAGTATTTT. Translating gives CASSLRSGGQGTDTQYF. This chain joins TRBV5-1 and TRBJ2-3; possible D gene TRBD2, 5 bases. The CDR3 contains 17 residues. With 1 base removed from V and 1 base from J, the gap between germline ends came to 16 bases. The germline gives CDR1 SGHRS, CDR2 YFSETQ.

The chain employs TRBV6-5 and TRBJ1-1, with D possibly matching TRBD1 (5 bases). This CDR3 is built from 13 residues. Germline V gene data show CDR1 as MNHEY and CDR2 as SVGAGI. Trimming took 6 bases from V and 2 from J, leaving 10 bases between them. CDR3 nucleotides: TGTGCCAGCAGCCTTCAGGGTAACACTGAAGCTTTCTTT. Encoded protein: CASSLQGNTEAFF.

The V gene is TRBV5-4, the J gene TRBJ1-2; a possible D gene is TRBD1 (5 bases). This CDR3 spans 15 amino acids. V was clipped by 4 bases and J by 4 bases, with 17 bases between them. Germline values: CDR1 SGHNT, CDR2 YYREEE (reference sequence). The CDR3 reads CASSPGTQGSYGYTF. The CDR3 coding sequence is TGTGCCAGCAGCCCAGGGACTCAGGGCAGCTATGGCTACACCTTC.